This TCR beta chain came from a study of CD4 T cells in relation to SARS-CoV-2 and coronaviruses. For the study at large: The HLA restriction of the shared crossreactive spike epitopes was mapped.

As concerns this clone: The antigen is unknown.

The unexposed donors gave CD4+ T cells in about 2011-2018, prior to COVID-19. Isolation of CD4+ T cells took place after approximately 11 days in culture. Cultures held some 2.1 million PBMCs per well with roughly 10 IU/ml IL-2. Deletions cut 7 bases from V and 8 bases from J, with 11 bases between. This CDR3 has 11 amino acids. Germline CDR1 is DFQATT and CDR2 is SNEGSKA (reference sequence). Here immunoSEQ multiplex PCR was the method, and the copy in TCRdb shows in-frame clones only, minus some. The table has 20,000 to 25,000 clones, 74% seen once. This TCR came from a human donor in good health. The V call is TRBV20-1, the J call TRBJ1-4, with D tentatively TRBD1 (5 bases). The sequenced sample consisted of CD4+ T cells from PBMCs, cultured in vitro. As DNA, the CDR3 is TGCAGTGGGGGTAGGGGCGAAAAACTGTTTTTT. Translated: CSGGRGEKLFF.